These 27 T cell receptor beta chains were all obtained from the same sample, sequenced in a study of blood T cell repertoires in COVID-19. Sequenced by immunoSEQ multiplex PCR; TCRdb stores in-frame clones only, minus some. This table has approximately 250,000 clones, approximately 86% appearing once. The sample consisted of peripheral blood. All receptors derive from a woman aged 55-75 years with active or convalescent COVID-19.

The rearrangement joins TRBV2 to TRBJ1-2; D not certain. The CDR3 is 13 residues long. CDR1 and CDR2 from the germline V gene are SNHLY and FYNNEI. Trimming removed 3 bases at V and 4 bases at J, with 9 bases between. The CDR3 reads CASSEMGVYGYTF. As DNA, the CDR3 is TGTGCCAGCAGTGAGATGGGAGTCTATGGCTACACCTTC.

V gene TRBV18 combines with J gene TRBJ1-3; 8 bases agree with TRBD1. Trimming took 5 bases from V and 1 from J; bases not matched to a gene: 10. Per germline, CDR1 KGHSH and CDR2 LQKENI. This CDR3 comprises 17 residues. CDR3 DNA sequence: TGTGCCAGCTCAGACAGGGGAACAAGCTCGTCTGGAAACACCATATATTTT. Translated: CASSDRGTSSSGNTIYF.

V and J are TRBV6-6 and TRBJ2-2; D call uncertain. Trimming left V 4 bases short and J 4 bases short, with 13 bases between. The CDR3 covers 15 residues. From germline, CDR1 is MNHNY and CDR2 SVGAGI (reference sequence). The CDR3 loop is CASSSSTPSTGELFF. The CDR3 DNA follows: TGTGCCAGCAGTTCCTCGACTCCCTCCACCGGGGAGCTGTTTTTT.

Only one count was recorded for this clone. The chain joins TRBV28 to TRBJ1-2; 7 bases are a match to TRBD1. Trimming at V came to 5 bases and at J to 8 bases, leaving 8 bases not matched to a gene. The length of the CDR3 is 13 residues. The germline V gene has CDR1 MDHEN and CDR2 SYDVKM. CDR3 DNA sequence: TGTGCCAGCAGTCGCCGGGACAGCGAAGGCTACACCTTC. As protein: CASSRRDSEGYTF.

The V gene is TRBV6-1, the J gene TRBJ1-5; 7 bases line up with TRBD1. J gave up 4 bases and V 2 bases, and 5 bases lay outside the gene matches. The CDR3 totals 15 residues. Germline V CDR1 and CDR2: MNHNS, SASEGT. The CDR3 region has the DNA TGTGCCAGCAGTGAACTCCTACAGGGGAATCAGCCCCAGCATTTT. Protein product: CASSELLQGNQPQHF.

V and J are TRBV28 and TRBJ2-3, with D possibly matching TRBD2 (7 bases). The V gene's germline CDR1 is MDHEN and CDR2 SYDVKM. Trimming pared 2 bases from V and 5 bases from J, leaving 14 bases between. There are 15 residues in the CDR3. The CDR3, as DNA: TGTGCCAGCAGTTTACTCGGGGGGCAGGGAGATACGCAGTATTTT. Translated: CASSLLGGQGDTQYF.

This clone has only a few counts. J is TRBJ2-1 and V is TRBV5-1, with D maybe TRBD2 (5 bases). V was clipped by 0 bases and J by 6 bases, with 13 bases between them. The germline CDR1 and CDR2 sequences are SGHRS and YFSETQ. The CDR3 consists of 15 residues. The CDR3 DNA sequence: TGCGCCAGCAGCTTGGACGGGGATCGTGGCAATGAGCAGTTCTTC. As protein: CASSLDGDRGNEQFF.

The V gene is TRBV28, the J gene TRBJ2-7; 10 nucleotides align to TRBD1. The V segment lost 2 bases and the J segment 0 bases; nucleotides outside the gene matches: 1. The CDR3 is made up of 15 amino acids. The germline V gene has CDR1 MDHEN and CDR2 SYDVKM. The CDR3: CASSLRTGGSYEQYV. The CDR3 nucleotides are TGTGCCAGCAGTTTAAGGACAGGGGGCTCCTACGAGCAGTACGTC.

This chain connects TRBV5-5 to TRBJ1-1; TRBD1 might be the D (6 bases). V lost 4 bases and J 0 bases, leaving 16 bases between the germline ends. Germline V gene sequence: CDR1 SGHKS, CDR2 YYEKEE (reference sequence). The CDR3 has 16 residues. CDR3 in amino acids: CASSQGTYSMNTEAFF. The CDR3 DNA sequence: TGTGCCAGCAGCCAGGGGACGTACTCCATGAACACTGAAGCTTTCTTT.

This chain joins TRBV7-9 and TRBJ2-7, with D possibly being TRBD2 (6 bases). Germline CDR1 and CDR2: SEHNR and FQNEAQ (reference sequence). The V end was cut by 1 base, the J end by 6 bases, with 16 bases between. This CDR3 spans 15 amino acids. DNA for the CDR3: TGTGCCAGCAGCTTAGTTGGGACTCTCACCCCCGAGCAGTACTTC. Amino acids: CASSLVGTLTPEQYF.

The rearrangement joins TRBV6-6 to TRBJ1-6; 9 bases are shared with TRBD1. Germline CDR1 and CDR2: MNHNY and SVGAGI (reference sequence). The CDR3 is 14 amino acids. V lost 2 bases, J lost 8 bases, and 1 base stayed unmatched. CDR3 DNA: TGTGCCAGCAGTTACCGGACAGGGGATTCACCCCTCCACTTT. Amino acid sequence: CASSYRTGDSPLHF.

The chain links TRBV21-1 to TRBJ2-7; the tabulated D call, TRBD1, remains unverified against the DNA. TRBV21-1 has pseudogene status. The CDR3 is 14 residues long. The CDR3 reads CASSKEQAAYEQYV. Written as DNA, the CDR3 is TGTGCCAGCAGCAAAGAACAGGCCGCCTACGAGCAGTACGTC.

The chain carries TRBV4-1 and TRBJ1-2; the match to TRBD1 covers 9 bases. The CDR3 sequence is 16 residues long. V shed 1 base, J shed 3 bases, and the junction held 6 bases outside the gene matches. CDR1 MGHRA and CDR2 YSYEKL come from the germline V gene. The CDR3 protein is CASSQVTGGGHYGYTF. DNA of the CDR3: TGCGCCAGCAGCCAAGTCACAGGGGGCGGGCACTATGGCTACACCTTC.

The J gene is TRBJ2-5, the V gene TRBV28; the match to TRBD2 covers 8 bases. CDR1 MDHEN and CDR2 SYDVKM come from the germline V gene. Germline trimming cut 10 bases from V and 4 bases from J; bases unmatched to any gene: 11. The CDR3 sequence is 14 residues long. In DNA, the CDR3 is TGTGCCACATCGACTAGCGCTGGGGGAGAGACCCAGTACTTC. This translates into CATSTSAGGETQYF.

About this clone: The same CDR3 also results from other DNA sequences found in this sample. The chain combines TRBV6-6 with TRBJ1-2; 7 nucleotides match TRBD1. Germline V gene sequence: CDR1 MNHNY, CDR2 SVGAGI (reference sequence). The CDR3 loop spans 13 amino acids. The V and J ends lost 2 bases and 7 bases, in that order; junction bases with no gene match: 4. CDR3 coding DNA: TGTGCCAGCAGTTACGAGGGGGCGGGTGGCTACACCTTC. Translation: CASSYEGAGGYTF.

The V and J genes are TRBV19 and TRBJ1-2; D is unresolved. CDR1 is LNHDA and CDR2 is SQIVND in the germline V gene (reference sequence). This CDR3 is built from 14 residues. The V end lost 0 bases, the J end lost 0 bases, and 5 bases lay between the germline ends. The CDR3 nucleotides are TGTGCCAGTAGTATAGATTCCGCTAACTATGGCTACACCTTC. Its protein is CASSIDSANYGYTF.

This clone was counted once. The chain joins TRBV11-2 to TRBJ1-4; the D is unclear. The V and J ends lost 8 bases and 4 bases respectively, with 14 bases between them. Germline lookup yields CDR1 SGHAT and CDR2 FQNNGV. This CDR3 is 14 amino acids long. CDR3 nucleotides: TGTGCCAGCGGGGAATCGGGAATTAATGAAAAACTGTTTTTT. Translating it yields CASGESGINEKLFF.

V gene TRBV9 combines with J gene TRBJ2-3, with a possible D match to TRBD2 (5 bases). V was cut by 0 bases and J by 4 bases, with 15 bases left in between. CDR3 length equals 16 residues. Looked up from germline, CDR1 is SGDLS and CDR2 is YYNGEE. This CDR3 reads CASSVARWERPDTQYF. The CDR3 coding sequence is TGTGCCAGCAGCGTAGCTAGGTGGGAGCGGCCAGATACGCAGTATTTT. Filled out from reference TRBV9 and TRBJ2-3, the complete variable domain reads DSGVTQTPKHLITATGQRVTLRCSPRSGDLSVYWYQQSLDQGLQFLIQYYNGEERAKGNILERFSAQQFPDLHSELNLSSLELGDSALYFCASSVARWERPDTQYFGPGTRLTVL.

The chain links TRBV30 to TRBJ2-7; D is tentatively TRBD1 or TRBD2 (5 bases each). CDR1 and CDR2 from the germline V gene are GTSNPN and SVGIG (reference sequence). The CDR3 is 13 amino acids. Trimming cost V 5 bases and J 5 bases, with 16 bases left between them. The CDR3 here is CAWGASSVHEQYF. The CDR3 nucleotides read TGTGCCTGGGGGGCTAGCTCCGTCCACGAGCAGTACTTC.

V and J are TRBV5-6 and TRBJ1-2; the match to TRBD1 covers 8 bases. Per germline, CDR1 SGHDT and CDR2 YYEEEE. V shed 2 bases and J 4 bases; nucleotides not matched to a gene: 13. CDR3 length: 17 amino acids. CDR3 sequence reads: CASSLGPGGAGVYGYTF. In DNA form, the CDR3 reads TGTGCCAGCAGCTTAGGGCCAGGGGGCGCGGGTGTCTATGGCTACACCTTC.

V and J are TRBV11-2 and TRBJ2-5; the match to TRBD2 covers 12 bases. Germline CDR1 SGHAT, CDR2 FQNNGV. This CDR3 contains 17 residues. V lost 2 bases and J lost 0; bases outside the gene matches: 4. For the CDR3, the DNA is TGTGCCAGCAGCTTATCCCTAGCGGGAGGGTACCAAGAGACCCAGTACTTC. It codes for CASSLSLAGGYQETQYF. Full variable domain (remainder filled in from reference TRBV11-2 and TRBJ2-5): EAGVAQSPRYKIIEKRQSVAFWCNPISGHATLYWYQQILGQGPKLLIQFQNNGVVDDSQLPKDRFSAERLKGVDSTLKIQPAKLEDSAVYLCASSLSLAGGYQETQYFGPGTRLLVL.

V gene TRBV7-9 combines with J gene TRBJ1-1; D is ambiguous. The length of the CDR3 is 13 residues. Trimming took 5 bases from V and 1 from J, leaving 8 bases between them. The germline V gene has CDR1 SEHNR and CDR2 FQNEAQ (reference sequence). The CDR3 nucleotides are TGTGCCAGCAGCCGAGACACGAACACTGAAGCTTTCTTT. This codes for CASSRDTNTEAFF.

The rearrangement uses TRBV5-1 and TRBJ1-1, with D possibly matching TRBD1 (6 bases). Per germline, CDR1 SGHRS and CDR2 YFSETQ. CDR3 length equals 20 residues. The V gene lost 4 bases and the J gene lost 0 bases, with 28 bases spanning the gap. The CDR3 nucleotides read TGCGCCAGCAGCCCCTCCCTGGTGGGGGGGCGATATTCCATGAACACTGAAGCTTTCTTT. It encodes CASSPSLVGGRYSMNTEAFF.

This clone showed up just a few times. This chain uses TRBV6-4 with TRBJ2-3; D may be TRBD2 (7 bases). The germline V gene has CDR1 MRHNA and CDR2 SNTAGT. V was shortened by 3 bases and J by 6 bases, with 13 bases between the two germline ends. The CDR3 extends over 14 amino acids. CDR3 nucleotides: TGTGCCAGCAGTGAGGGGGGGGCCGGTGATACGCAGTATTTT. It encodes CASSEGGAGDTQYF.

The gene calls are TRBV7-3 and TRBJ2-3; the match to TRBD2 covers 12 bases. The CDR3 is 16 residues long. Germline CDR1 SGHTA, CDR2 FQGTGA. The V and J ends lost 2 bases and 5 bases, in that order; junction bases with no gene match: 5. CDR3 loop: CASSLASGRDIDTQYF. The CDR3, as DNA: TGTGCCAGCAGCTTAGCTAGCGGGAGGGACATAGATACGCAGTATTTT.

The chain carries TRBV25-1 and TRBJ2-2; 7 bases agree with TRBD2. CDR1 and CDR2 from the germline V gene are MGHDK and SYGVNS. This CDR3 has 16 residues. The V gene end was trimmed by 1 base and the J gene end by 7 bases; junction bases not matched to a gene: 9. In DNA, the CDR3 is TGTGCCAGCAGTGAATTCCTACGGGGGGATGGCGGGGAGCTGTTTTTT. This gives the protein CASSEFLRGDGGELFF.

The J gene is TRBJ1-2, the V gene TRBV5-1, with 7 bases aligning to TRBD1. Germline CDR1 reads SGHRS; CDR2 reads YFSETQ. V lost 3 bases, J lost 0 bases, and 11 bases stayed unmatched. The CDR3 contains 17 residues. CDR3 in DNA: TGCGCCAGCAGCTATCCGGGACAGTCCTCGTCTAACTATGGCTACACCTTC. Amino acids: CASSYPGQSSSNYGYTF.